These 18 T cell receptor beta chains came from one sample sequenced in a study of blood T cell repertoires in COVID-19. Generated by immunoSEQ multiplex PCR, the TCRdb table keeps only in-frame clones and is missing some. The sample lists tens of thousands of clones, roughly 87% occurring once. The sequencing sample was made of peripheral blood. The receptors stem from a human donor in a cohort sampled during active COVID-19.

The chain employs TRBV29-1 and TRBJ2-5; possibly TRBD2 for D (7 bases). Trimming pared 6 bases from V and 4 bases from J, leaving 15 bases between. This CDR3 contains 13 residues. Germline V gene data show CDR1 as SQVTM and CDR2 as ANQGSEA. DNA for the CDR3: TGCAGCGTGATCCGGGGGGCGGGAGAGACCCAGTACTTC. Protein product: CSVIRGAGETQYF. The full variable domain, rest sourced from reference TRBV29-1 and TRBJ2-5, is SAVISQKPSRDICQRGTSLTIQCQVDSQVTMMFWYRQQPGQSLTLIATANQGSEATYESGFVIDKFPISRPNLTFSTLTVSNMSPEDSSIYLCSVIRGAGETQYFGPGTRLLVL.

The V and J genes are TRBV12-3 or TRBV12-4 and TRBJ2-2, with a weak D call TRBD2 (5 bases). Trimming left V 4 bases short and J 6 bases short, with 9 bases between. The CDR3 runs to 13 residues. Here the CDR3 DNA reads TGTGCCAGCAGTTCGCGGGTACCCGGGGAGCTGTTTTTT. Amino acid sequence: CASSSRVPGELFF.

The chain carries TRBV9 and TRBJ2-1; D gene unclear. Trimming took off 4 bases at V and 5 bases at J, with 7 bases between the two ends. This CDR3 has 12 residues. Germline loops: CDR1 SGDLS, CDR2 YYNGEE. DNA of the CDR3: TGTGCCAGCAGCCCATCGGACAATGAGCAGTTCTTC. Its protein is CASSPSDNEQFF.

The CDR3 region is CAWGGVTSEAYEQYF. CDR3 bases: TGTGCCTGGGGGGGGGTGACTAGCGAGGCCTACGAGCAGTACTTC. The chain couples TRBV30 to TRBJ2-7; 8 bases fit TRBD2. Trimming at V came to 5 bases and at J to 2 bases, leaving 11 bases not matched to a gene. CDR3 length equals 15 residues. Germline V CDR1 and CDR2: GTSNPN, SVGIG (reference sequence).

This chain connects TRBV2 to TRBJ2-7; a weak D match, TRBD1 (5 bases). This CDR3 has 11 amino acids. CDR1 is SNHLY, CDR2 FYNNEI, per germline. V lost 9 bases to trimming and J lost 2 bases, with 8 bases between them. DNA for the CDR3: TGTGCCAGTGGCAGGGCCTACGAGCAGTACTTC. Translated: CASGRAYEQYF. Full variable domain (remainder filled in from reference TRBV2 and TRBJ2-7): EPEVTQTPSHQVTQMGQEVILRCVPISNHLYFYWYRQILGQKVEFLVSFYNNEISEKSEIFDDQFSVERPDGSNFTLKIRSTKLEDSAMYFCASGRAYEQYFGPGTRLTVT.

V and J are TRBV10-3 and TRBJ1-1; tentatively, D is TRBD1 (5 bases). Per germline, CDR1 ENHRY and CDR2 SYGVKD. Trimming left V 8 bases short and J 6 bases short, with 16 bases between. The CDR3 extends over 13 amino acids. CDR3 DNA sequence: TGTGCCATCCACGCTGCCAGGGCTTCTGAAGCTTTCTTT. It translates to CAIHAARASEAFF.

The chain joins TRBV2 to TRBJ2-7, with TRBD1 matching over 8 bases. CDR3 length: 15 residues. Trimming took 1 base from V and 0 from J; bases not matched to a gene: 2. Germline assignment: CDR1 SNHLY and CDR2 FYNNEI. CDR3 coding DNA: TGTGCCAGCAGTGAAGTGACAGGGGACTCCTACGAGCAGTACTTC. Translating it yields CASSEVTGDSYEQYF.

The chain carries TRBV6-6 and TRBJ1-1; the match to TRBD1 covers 8 bases. CDR3 size: 13 residues. The V gene's germline CDR1 is MNHNY and CDR2 SVGAGI (reference sequence). J gave up 6 bases and V 0 bases, and 0 bases lay outside the gene matches. CDR3 coding DNA: TGTGCCAGCAGTTACTCACAGGGGGCTGAAGCTTTCTTT. It encodes CASSYSQGAEAFF.

This clone was picked up a small number of times. This sequence joins TRBV28 and TRBJ2-3; 7 positions agree with TRBD1. The CDR3 sequence is 16 residues long. CDR1 MDHEN and CDR2 SYDVKM come from the germline V gene. V was clipped by 5 bases and J by 3 bases; unmatched bases: 11. The CDR3 nucleotides read TGTGCCAGCAGTCCCCACAGGGGAAGGTCAACAGATACGCAGTATTTT. Encoded protein: CASSPHRGRSTDTQYF.

The chain employs TRBV19 and TRBJ2-1; TRBD2 matches 7 bases. V lost 3 bases and J lost 5; bases outside the gene matches: 13. The CDR3 totals 17 residues. Germline V gene lookup returns CDR1 LNHDA and CDR2 SQIVND (reference sequence). CDR3 bases: TGTGCCAGTAGTATTGGCGGGAGCGGTGTTTTCGACAATGAGCAGTTCTTC. Translating it yields CASSIGGSGVFDNEQFF.

This chain links TRBV5-6 with TRBJ2-7; the match to TRBD2 covers 8 bases. V lost 0 bases and J lost 7; bases outside the gene matches: 12. The CDR3 contains 16 residues. CDR1 SGHDT and CDR2 YYEEEE come from the germline V gene. The CDR3 region is CASSLAAGGELWEQYF. CDR3 nucleotide sequence: TGTGCCAGCAGCTTGGCTGCGGGAGGAGAATTGTGGGAGCAGTACTTC.

This clone showed up just a few times. This sequence joins TRBV28 and TRBJ2-7; TRBD2 might be the D (5 bases). V was trimmed by 0 bases and J by 3 bases, leaving 18 bases between them. Germline CDR1 MDHEN, CDR2 SYDVKM. The CDR3 totals 17 residues. The CDR3 here is CASSLWELSGEHYEQYF. The CDR3 region has the DNA TGTGCCAGCAGTTTATGGGAACTATCCGGGGAGCACTACGAGCAGTACTTC.

This chain connects TRBV5-1 to TRBJ2-5, with 7 bases matching TRBD1. The CDR3 has 16 residues. V was pared by 0 bases and J by 5 bases, with 10 bases of the junction left unmatched. Germline CDR1 is SGHRS and CDR2 is YFSETQ. DNA of the CDR3: TGCGCCAGCAGCTTGGACAGGGGTTCCCTAACGGAGACCCAGTACTTC. Amino acid sequence: CASSLDRGSLTETQYF.

The gene calls are TRBV4-1 and TRBJ1-2; TRBD1 agrees at 7 bases. The CDR3 totals 15 residues. J gave up 2 bases and V 1 base, and 4 bases lay outside the gene matches. CDR1 and CDR2 from the germline V gene are MGHRA and YSYEKL. Here the CDR3 DNA reads TGCGCCAGCAGCCAAGGGGACAGCAACAACTATGGCTACACCTTC. Translation gives CASSQGDSNNYGYTF.

The J gene is TRBJ2-1, the V gene TRBV7-9; 9 nucleotides agree with TRBD1. Losses at the gene ends were 5 bases for V and 4 bases for J; bases not matched to a gene: 9. This CDR3 region has 16 residues. Germline V gives CDR1 SEHNR, CDR2 FQNEAQ (reference sequence). CDR3 coding DNA: TGTGCCAGCAGCCAGAAGACAGGGGGGACGTACAATGAGCAGTTCTTC. This translates into CASSQKTGGTYNEQFF.

The chain employs TRBV2 and TRBJ2-7; 10 bases are a match to TRBD2. The CDR3 has 18 residues. CDR1 is SNHLY and CDR2 is FYNNEI in the germline V gene. The ends lost 4 bases at V and 5 bases at J; junction bases unmatched: 17. The CDR3 loop is CASSAIQTRPSGSHEQYF. CDR3 in DNA: TGTGCCAGCAGTGCAATTCAAACCCGGCCTAGCGGGAGCCACGAGCAGTACTTC.

The chain couples TRBV30 to TRBJ2-1; 9 bases map to TRBD1. Germline lookup yields CDR1 GTSNPN and CDR2 SVGIG (reference sequence). This CDR3 contains 14 residues. The J segment lost 6 bases and the V segment lost 3 bases, leaving 6 bases of the junction unmatched. The CDR3 loop is CAWRRDRATNEQFF. Written as DNA, the CDR3 is TGTGCCTGGAGAAGGGACAGGGCTACCAATGAGCAGTTCTTC.

This clone has only one observation. This chain joins TRBV19 and TRBJ1-5; no firm D call. This CDR3 is 13 amino acids long. The V gene lost 4 bases and the J gene lost 11 bases, with 15 bases spanning the gap. Per the germline V gene, CDR1 is LNHDA and CDR2 is SQIVND (reference sequence). The CDR3 here is CASSTSPPLAQHF. CDR3 coding DNA: TGTGCCAGTAGTACTTCCCCCCCACTGGCCCAGCATTTT.